A single T cell receptor beta chain is shown here with its context. Alpha and beta constant-region primers primed reverse transcription of about 500 ng RNA. Separate chain-specific third strand synthesis with multiplexing indices produced the alpha and beta libraries. Via MiXCR, TCRdb re-called the 5' RACE reads, giving one row per CDR3 protein. The sample records a few thousand distinct CDR3 sequences, about 8.8% being singletons. These data originate in a study of HIV-infected patients and healthy controls. Per germline, CDR1 SEHNR and CDR2 FQNEAQ (reference sequence). This CDR3 has 12 residues. V lost 5 bases to trimming and J lost 2 bases, with 6 bases between them. Follow-up blood was drawn about 14 weeks, roughly three months, after antiretroviral therapy began. No cell fractionation was done, so the repertoire covers all unsorted peripheral blood T cells.

This sequence originates from an adult with HIV infection. This sample comprised blood, obtained during antiretroviral therapy. V is TRBV7-9 and J is TRBJ2-5; D is unclear. The CDR3 DNA sequence: TGTGCCAGCAGCCTACAGCAAGAGACCCAGTACTTC. Protein product: CASSLQQETQYF.